These T cell receptor beta chains were read from a single sample in a study of regulatory T cells in long-lasting Graves disease. TCRdb re-called the multiplex PCR reads through MiXCR, storing one row per CDR3 protein. The table includes fewer than 600,000 distinct CDR3 sequences, about 20% detected once. Sequencing used peripheral blood mononuclear cells (PBMCs), obtained when the disease was refractory, from a patient treated with antithyroid drugs. The source of these receptors is a female donor with Graves disease. Both conserved end residues are part of each CDR3. D genes are given only for firm matches. Part of the rows lack a size; the others show once, few, many or a class for expanded clones.

size | D | J | V | DNA | CDR3
- | - | TRBJ1-2 | TRBV11-3 | TGTGCCAGCAGCTGGACGTGGGGACGTGATACTAACTATGGCTACACCTTC | CASSWTWGRDTNYGYTF
- | TRBD2 | TRBJ2-3 | TRBV7-2 | TGTGCCAGCAGCTTAGTCGGCGGCGGACTAGACACAGATACGCAGTATTTT | CASSLVGGGLDTDTQYF
few | - | TRBJ2-1 | TRBV28 | TGTGCCAGCAGTCAGCAGCCCACCTACAATGAGCAGTTCTTC | CASSQQPTYNEQFF
many | - | TRBJ1-5 | TRBV6-5 | TGTGCCAGCAGTTACGAGGGTTACAGCAATCAGCCCCAGCATTTT | CASSYEGYSNQPQHF
- | TRBD2 | TRBJ2-5 | TRBV20-1 | TGCAGTGCCCTAGCGGGGGGCTCGTACCAAGAGACCCAGTACTTC | CSALAGGSYQETQYF
- | - | TRBJ1-3 | TRBV9 | TGTGCCAGCAGCGCTCAACTGACAGGCTCTGGAAACACCATATATTTT | CASSAQLTGSGNTIYF
many | - | TRBJ1-1 | TRBV12-3/TRBV12-4 | TGTGCCAGCACCGGGGGGGGCTTGAACACTGAAGCTTTCTTT | CASTGGGLNTEAFF
many | - | TRBJ1-1 | TRBV29-1 | TGCAGCGCACGCCTAATAACAGGGAGCACTGAAGCTTTCTTT | CSARLITGSTEAFF
many | - | TRBJ1-1 | TRBV28 | TGTGCCAGCCACCTTCGTGACACTGAAGCTTTCTTT | CASHLRDTEAFF
few | - | TRBJ1-5 | TRBV27 | TGTGCCAGCAGTCTGGTACAGCATAGCAATCAGCCCCAGCATTTT | CASSLVQHSNQPQHF
- | TRBD1 | TRBJ1-2 | TRBV6-1 | TGTGCCAGCAGGACAGGGGGAAGTGGCCACACCTTC | CASRTGGSGHTF